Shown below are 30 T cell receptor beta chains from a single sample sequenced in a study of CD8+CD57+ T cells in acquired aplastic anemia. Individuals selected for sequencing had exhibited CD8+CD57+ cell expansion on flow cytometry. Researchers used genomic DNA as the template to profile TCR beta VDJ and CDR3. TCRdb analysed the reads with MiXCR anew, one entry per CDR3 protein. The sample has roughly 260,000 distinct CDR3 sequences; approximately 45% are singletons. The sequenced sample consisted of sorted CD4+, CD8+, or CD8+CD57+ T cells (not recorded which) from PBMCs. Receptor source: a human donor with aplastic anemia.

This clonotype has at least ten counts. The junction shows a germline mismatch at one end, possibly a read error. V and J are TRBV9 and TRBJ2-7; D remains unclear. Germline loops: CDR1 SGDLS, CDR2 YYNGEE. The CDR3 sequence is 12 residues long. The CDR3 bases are TGTGCCAGCAGCGTAGCCGGCGACCTGCTGGTCTTC. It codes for CASSVAGDLLVF.

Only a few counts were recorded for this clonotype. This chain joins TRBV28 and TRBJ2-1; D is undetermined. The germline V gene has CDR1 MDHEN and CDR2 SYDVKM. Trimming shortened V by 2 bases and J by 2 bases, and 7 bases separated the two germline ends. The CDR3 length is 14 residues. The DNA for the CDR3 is TGTGCCAGCAGTTTAGTAGGGCCCTACAATGAGCAGTTCTTC. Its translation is CASSLVGPYNEQFF.

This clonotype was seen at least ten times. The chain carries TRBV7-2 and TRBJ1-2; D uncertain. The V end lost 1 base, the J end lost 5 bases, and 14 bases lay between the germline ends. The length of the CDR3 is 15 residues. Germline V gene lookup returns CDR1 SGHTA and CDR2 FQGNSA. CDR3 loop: CASSLEPGVRYGYTF. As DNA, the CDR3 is TGTGCCAGCAGCTTAGAGCCTGGGGTACGGTATGGCTACACCTTC.

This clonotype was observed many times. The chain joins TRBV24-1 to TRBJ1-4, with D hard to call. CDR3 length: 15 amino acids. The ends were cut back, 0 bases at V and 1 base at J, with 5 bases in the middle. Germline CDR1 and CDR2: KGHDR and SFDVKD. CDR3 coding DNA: TGTGCCACCAGTGATTTGCCCGTAACTAATGAAAAACTGTTTTTT. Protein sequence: CATSDLPVTNEKLFF.

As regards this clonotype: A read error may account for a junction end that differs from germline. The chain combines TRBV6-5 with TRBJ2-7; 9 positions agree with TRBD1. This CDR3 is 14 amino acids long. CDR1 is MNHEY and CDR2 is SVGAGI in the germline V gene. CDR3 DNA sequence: TGTGCCAGCAGTTACGGACAGGGGTCCTACGAGCGGTACTTC. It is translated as CASSYGQGSYERYF.

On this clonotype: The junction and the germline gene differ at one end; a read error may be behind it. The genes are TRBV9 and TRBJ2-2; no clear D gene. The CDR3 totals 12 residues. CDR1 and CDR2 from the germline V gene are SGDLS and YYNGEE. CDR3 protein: CASRVSGGELFF. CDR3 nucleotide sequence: TGTGCCAGCCGCGTATCTGGGGGGGAGCTGTTTTTT. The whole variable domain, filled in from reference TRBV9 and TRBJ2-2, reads DSGVTQTPKHLITATGQRVTLRCSPRSGDLSVYWYQQSLDQGLQFLIQYYNGEERAKGNILERFSAQQFPDLHSELNLSSLELGDSALYFCASRVSGGELFFGEGSRLTVL.

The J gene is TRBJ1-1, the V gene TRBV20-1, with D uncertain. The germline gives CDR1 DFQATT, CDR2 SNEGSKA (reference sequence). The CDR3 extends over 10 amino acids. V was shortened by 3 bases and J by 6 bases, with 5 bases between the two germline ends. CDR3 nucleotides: TGCAGTGCTAGCGCTCCTGAAGCTTTCTTT. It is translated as CSASAPEAFF.

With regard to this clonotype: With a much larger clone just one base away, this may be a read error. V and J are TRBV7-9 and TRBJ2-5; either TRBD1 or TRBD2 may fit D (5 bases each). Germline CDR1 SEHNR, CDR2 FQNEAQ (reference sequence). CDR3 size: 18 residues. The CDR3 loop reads CASSLLSARDRVMETQHF. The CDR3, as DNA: TGTGCCAGCAGCTTATTATCAGCTCGGGACCGGGTTATGGAGACCCAGCACTTC.

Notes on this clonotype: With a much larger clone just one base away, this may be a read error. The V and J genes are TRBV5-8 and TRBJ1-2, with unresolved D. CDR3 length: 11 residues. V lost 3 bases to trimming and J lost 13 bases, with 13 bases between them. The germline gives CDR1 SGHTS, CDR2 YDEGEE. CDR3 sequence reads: CASSWRHTATF. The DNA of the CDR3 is TGTGCCAGCAGCTGGAGACACACGGCCACCTTC.

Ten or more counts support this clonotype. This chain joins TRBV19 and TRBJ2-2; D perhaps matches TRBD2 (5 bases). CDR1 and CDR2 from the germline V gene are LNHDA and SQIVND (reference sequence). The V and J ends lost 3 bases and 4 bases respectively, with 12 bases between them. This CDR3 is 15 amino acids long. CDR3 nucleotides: TGTGCCAGTAGTATCGATCGGGGTCTCACCGGGGAGCTGTTTTTT. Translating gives CASSIDRGLTGELFF.

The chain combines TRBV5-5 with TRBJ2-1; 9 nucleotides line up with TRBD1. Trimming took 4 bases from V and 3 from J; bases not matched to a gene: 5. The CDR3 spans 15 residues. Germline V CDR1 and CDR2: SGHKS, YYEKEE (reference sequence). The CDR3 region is CASSDWDRDYNEQFF. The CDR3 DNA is TGTGCCAGCAGCGACTGGGACAGGGACTACAATGAGCAGTTCTTC.

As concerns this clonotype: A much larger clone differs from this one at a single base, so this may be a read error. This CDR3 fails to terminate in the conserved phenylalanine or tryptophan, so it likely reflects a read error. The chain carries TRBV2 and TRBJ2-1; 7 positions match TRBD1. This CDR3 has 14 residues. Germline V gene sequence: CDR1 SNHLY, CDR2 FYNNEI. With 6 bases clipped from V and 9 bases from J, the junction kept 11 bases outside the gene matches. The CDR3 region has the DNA TGTGCCAGCAGAGGACAGGAGAATTTTAGTGAGCAGTTCCTC. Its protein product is CASRGQENFSEQFL.

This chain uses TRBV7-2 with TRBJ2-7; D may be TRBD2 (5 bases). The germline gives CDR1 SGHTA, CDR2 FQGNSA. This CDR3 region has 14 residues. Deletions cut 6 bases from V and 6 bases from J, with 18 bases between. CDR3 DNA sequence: TGTGCCAGCAGTAAACAGAGTGGGAGAGGCGAGCAGTACTTC. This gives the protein CASSKQSGRGEQYF.

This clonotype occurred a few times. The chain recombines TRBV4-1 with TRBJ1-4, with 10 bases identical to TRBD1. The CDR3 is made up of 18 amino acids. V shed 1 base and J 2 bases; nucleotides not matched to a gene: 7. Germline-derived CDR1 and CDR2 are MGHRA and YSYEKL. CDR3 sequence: CASSQAHDRGPTNEKLFF. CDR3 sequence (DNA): TGCGCCAGCAGCCAAGCCCACGACAGGGGGCCCACTAATGAAAAACTGTTTTTT.

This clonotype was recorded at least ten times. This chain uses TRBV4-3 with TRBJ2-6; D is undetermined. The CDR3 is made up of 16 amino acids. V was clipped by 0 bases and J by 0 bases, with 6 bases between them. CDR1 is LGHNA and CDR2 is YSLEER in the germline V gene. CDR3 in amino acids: CASSQDGNSGANVLTF. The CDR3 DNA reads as TGCGCCAGCAGCCAAGATGGGAACTCTGGGGCCAACGTCCTGACTTTC.

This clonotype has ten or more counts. CDR3 sequence (DNA): TGTGCCAGCAGCGTACTCCGTGGGGAGACCCAGTACTTC. Translating gives CASSVLRGETQYF. This chain uses TRBV7-9 with TRBJ2-5, with D uncertain. V was cut by 5 bases and J by 5 bases, with 12 bases left in between. The CDR3 consists of 13 residues. From germline, CDR1 is SEHNR and CDR2 FQNEAQ (reference sequence).

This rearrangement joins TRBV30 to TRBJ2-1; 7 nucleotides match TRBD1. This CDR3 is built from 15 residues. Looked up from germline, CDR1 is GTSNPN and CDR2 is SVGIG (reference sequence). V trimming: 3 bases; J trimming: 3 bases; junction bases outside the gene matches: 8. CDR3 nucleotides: TGTGCCTGGAGCGGGATAGGGGGCAACTACAATGAGCAGTTCTTC. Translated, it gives CAWSGIGGNYNEQFF.

Here the CDR3 reads CASSPPEGLTEAFF. Written as DNA, the CDR3 is TGTGCCAGCAGTCCCCCGGAGGGGCTTACGGAAGCTTTCTTT. The genes are TRBV12-3 or TRBV12-4 and TRBJ1-1; tentative D call: TRBD1 (5 bases). V was pared by 5 bases and J by 8 bases, with 18 bases between. This CDR3 contains 14 residues.

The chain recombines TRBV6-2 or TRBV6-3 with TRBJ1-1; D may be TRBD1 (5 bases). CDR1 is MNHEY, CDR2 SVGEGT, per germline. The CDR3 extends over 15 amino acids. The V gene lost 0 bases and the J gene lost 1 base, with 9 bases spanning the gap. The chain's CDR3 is CASSYSGGRNTEAFF. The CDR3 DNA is TGTGCCAGCAGTTACTCCGGGGGGAGGAACACTGAAGCTTTCTTT.

As DNA, the CDR3 is TGTGCCAGCAGCCAGACTAGCGGGATACACTACGAGCAGTACTTC. It codes for CASSQTSGIHYEQYF. The chain links TRBV4-2 to TRBJ2-7, with 11 bases identical to TRBD2. The CDR3 runs to 15 residues. The V and J ends lost 3 bases and 3 bases, in that order; junction bases with no gene match: 4. Germline V gene sequence: CDR1 LGHNA, CDR2 YNFKEQ.

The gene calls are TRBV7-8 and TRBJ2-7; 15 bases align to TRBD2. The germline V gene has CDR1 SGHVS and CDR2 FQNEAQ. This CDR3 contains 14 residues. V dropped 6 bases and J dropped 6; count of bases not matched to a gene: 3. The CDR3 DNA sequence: TGTGCCAGCAGAAGGGGACTAGCGGGGGGCGAGCAGTACTTC. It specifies CASRRGLAGGEQYF.

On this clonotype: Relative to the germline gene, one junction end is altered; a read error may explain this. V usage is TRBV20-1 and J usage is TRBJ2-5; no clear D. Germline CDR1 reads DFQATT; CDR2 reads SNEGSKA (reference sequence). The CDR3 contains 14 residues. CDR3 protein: CGADPISSRETQYF. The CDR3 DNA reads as TGCGGTGCCGACCCCATCTCGAGCCGGGAGACCCAGTACTTC.

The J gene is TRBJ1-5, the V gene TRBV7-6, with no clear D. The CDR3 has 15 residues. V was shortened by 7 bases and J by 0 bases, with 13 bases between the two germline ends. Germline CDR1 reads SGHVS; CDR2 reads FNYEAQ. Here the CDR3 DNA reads TGTGCCAGCACCCACACGGGATTTAGCAATCAGCCCCAGCATTTT. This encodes CASTHTGFSNQPQHF.

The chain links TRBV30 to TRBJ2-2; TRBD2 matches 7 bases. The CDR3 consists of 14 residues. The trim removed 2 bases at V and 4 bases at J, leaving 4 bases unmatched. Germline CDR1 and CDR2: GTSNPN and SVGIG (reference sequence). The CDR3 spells CAWSTGEGTGELFF. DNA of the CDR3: TGTGCCTGGAGTACGGGGGAGGGCACCGGGGAGCTGTTTTTT.

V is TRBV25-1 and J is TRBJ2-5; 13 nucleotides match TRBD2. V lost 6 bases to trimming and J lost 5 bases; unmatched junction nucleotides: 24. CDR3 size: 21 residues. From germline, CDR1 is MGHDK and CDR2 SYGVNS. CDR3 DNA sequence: TGTGCCAGCAGCCCCGGGACTAGCGGGGAAACACCGGGGAGGGTCGAGGAGACCCAGTACTTC. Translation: CASSPGTSGETPGRVEETQYF.

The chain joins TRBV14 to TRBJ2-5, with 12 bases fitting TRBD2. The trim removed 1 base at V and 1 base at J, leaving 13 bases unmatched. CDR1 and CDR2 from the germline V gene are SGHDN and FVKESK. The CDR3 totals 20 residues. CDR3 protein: CASSQVITSGGLVPQETQYF. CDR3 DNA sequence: TGTGCCAGCAGCCAAGTCATCACTAGCGGGGGGCTAGTACCCCAAGAGACCCAGTACTTC.

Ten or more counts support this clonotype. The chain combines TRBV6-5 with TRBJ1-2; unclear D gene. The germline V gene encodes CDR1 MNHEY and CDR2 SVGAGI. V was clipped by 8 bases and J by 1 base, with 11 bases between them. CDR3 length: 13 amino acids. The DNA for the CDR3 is TGTGCCAGCTCAAAAGCACTTAACTATGGCTACACCTTC. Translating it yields CASSKALNYGYTF.

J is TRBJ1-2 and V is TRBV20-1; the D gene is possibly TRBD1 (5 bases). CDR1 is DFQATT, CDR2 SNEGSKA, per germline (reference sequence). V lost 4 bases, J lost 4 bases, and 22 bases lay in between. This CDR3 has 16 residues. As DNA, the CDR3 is TGCAGTGCTATCGAAATACAGAGGGGCGGCCTCTATGGCTACACCTTC. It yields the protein CSAIEIQRGGLYGYTF.

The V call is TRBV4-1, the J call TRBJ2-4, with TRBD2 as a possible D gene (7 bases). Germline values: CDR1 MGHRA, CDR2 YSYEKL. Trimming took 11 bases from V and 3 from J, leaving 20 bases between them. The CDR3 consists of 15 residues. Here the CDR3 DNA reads TGCGCCTCGTCCCCGGACAGCGGGGTCAAAAACATTCAGTACTTC. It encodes CASSPDSGVKNIQYF.

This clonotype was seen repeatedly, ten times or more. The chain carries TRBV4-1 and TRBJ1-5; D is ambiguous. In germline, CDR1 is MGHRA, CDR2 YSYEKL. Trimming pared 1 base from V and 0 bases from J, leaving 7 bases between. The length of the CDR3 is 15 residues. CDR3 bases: TGCGCCAGCAGCCAAGTGGAAGTTAGCAATCAGCCCCAGCATTTT. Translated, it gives CASSQVEVSNQPQHF.